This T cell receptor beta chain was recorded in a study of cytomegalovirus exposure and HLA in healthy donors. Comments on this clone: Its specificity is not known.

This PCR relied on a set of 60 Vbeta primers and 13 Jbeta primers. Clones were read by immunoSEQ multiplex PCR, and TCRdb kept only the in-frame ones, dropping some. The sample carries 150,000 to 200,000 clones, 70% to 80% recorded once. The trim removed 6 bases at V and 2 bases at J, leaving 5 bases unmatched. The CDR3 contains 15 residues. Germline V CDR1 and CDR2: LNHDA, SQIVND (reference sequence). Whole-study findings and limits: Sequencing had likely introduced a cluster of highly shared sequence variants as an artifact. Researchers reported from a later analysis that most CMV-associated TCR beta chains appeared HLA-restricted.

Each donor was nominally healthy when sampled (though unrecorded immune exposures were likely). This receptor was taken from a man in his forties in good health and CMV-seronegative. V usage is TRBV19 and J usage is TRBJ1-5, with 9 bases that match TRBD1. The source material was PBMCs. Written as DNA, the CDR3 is TGTGCCAGTAGGACGGACAGGGGAGGCAATCAGCCCCAGCATTTT. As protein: CASRTDRGGNQPQHF.